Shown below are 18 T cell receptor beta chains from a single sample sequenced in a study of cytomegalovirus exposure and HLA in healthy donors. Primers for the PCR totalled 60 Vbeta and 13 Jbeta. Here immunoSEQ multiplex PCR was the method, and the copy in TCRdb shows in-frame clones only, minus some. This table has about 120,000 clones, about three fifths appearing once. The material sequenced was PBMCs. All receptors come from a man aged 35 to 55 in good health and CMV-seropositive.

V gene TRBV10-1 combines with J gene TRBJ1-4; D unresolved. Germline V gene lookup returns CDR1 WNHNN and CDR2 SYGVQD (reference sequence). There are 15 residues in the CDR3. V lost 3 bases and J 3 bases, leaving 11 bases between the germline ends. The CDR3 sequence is CASSERSSANEKLFF. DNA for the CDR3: TGCGCCAGCAGTGAACGGTCAAGTGCTAATGAAAAACTGTTTTTT.

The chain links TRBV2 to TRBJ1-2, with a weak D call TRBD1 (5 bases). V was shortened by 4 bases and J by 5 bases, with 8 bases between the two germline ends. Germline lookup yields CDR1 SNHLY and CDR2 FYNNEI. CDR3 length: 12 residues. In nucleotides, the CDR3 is TGTGCCAGCAGTGTTGGGGGGTATGGCTACACCTTC. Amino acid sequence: CASSVGGYGYTF.

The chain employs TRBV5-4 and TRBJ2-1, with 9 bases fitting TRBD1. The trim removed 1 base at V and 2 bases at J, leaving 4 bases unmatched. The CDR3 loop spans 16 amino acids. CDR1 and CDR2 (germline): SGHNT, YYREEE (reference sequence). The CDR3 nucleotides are TGTGCCAGCAGCTTGTTGGGGACAGGGACCTACAATGAGCAGTTCTTC. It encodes CASSLLGTGTYNEQFF.

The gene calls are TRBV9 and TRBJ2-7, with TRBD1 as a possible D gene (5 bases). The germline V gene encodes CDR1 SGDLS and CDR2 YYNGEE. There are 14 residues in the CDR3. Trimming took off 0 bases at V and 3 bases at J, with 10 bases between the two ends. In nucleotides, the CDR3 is TGTGCCAGCAGCGTAGGCCAGGGTGTCTACGAGCAGTACTTC. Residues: CASSVGQGVYEQYF. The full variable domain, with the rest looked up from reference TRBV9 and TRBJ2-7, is DSGVTQTPKHLITATGQRVTLRCSPRSGDLSVYWYQQSLDQGLQFLIQYYNGEERAKGNILERFSAQQFPDLHSELNLSSLELGDSALYFCASSVGQGVYEQYFGPGTRLTVT.

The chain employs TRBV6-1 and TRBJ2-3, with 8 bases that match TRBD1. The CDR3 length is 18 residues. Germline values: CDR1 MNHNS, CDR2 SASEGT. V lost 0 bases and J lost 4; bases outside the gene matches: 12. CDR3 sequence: CASSEARGQGARADTQYF. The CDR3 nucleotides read TGTGCCAGCAGTGAAGCTCGGGGTCAGGGGGCGCGTGCAGATACGCAGTATTTT.

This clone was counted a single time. This CDR3 reads CASSLEARGTSGTNEQFF. The CDR3 nucleotides read TGTGCCAGCAGCTTAGAGGCTAGAGGGACTAGCGGGACCAATGAGCAGTTCTTC. This chain connects TRBV7-2 to TRBJ2-1, with TRBD2 matching 13 bases. The CDR3 sequence is 18 residues long. Germline V lookup: CDR1 SGHTA, CDR2 FQGNSA. V lost 1 base, J lost 6 bases, and 9 bases stayed unmatched.

The CDR3 here is CASSQEGLTGYTEAFF. Written as DNA, the CDR3 is TGTGCCAGCAGCCAAGAAGGGTTGACAGGGTATACTGAAGCTTTCTTT. The gene calls are TRBV4-2 and TRBJ1-1; TRBD1 matches at 7 bases. V was clipped by 0 bases and J by 5 bases; unmatched bases: 9. The CDR3 extends over 16 amino acids. Germline values: CDR1 LGHNA, CDR2 YNFKEQ.

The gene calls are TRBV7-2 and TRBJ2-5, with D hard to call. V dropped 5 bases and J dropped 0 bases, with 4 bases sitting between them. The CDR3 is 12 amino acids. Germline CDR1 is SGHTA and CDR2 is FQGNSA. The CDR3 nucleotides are TGTGCCAGCAGCCTGTACCAAGAGACCCAGTACTTC. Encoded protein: CASSLYQETQYF.

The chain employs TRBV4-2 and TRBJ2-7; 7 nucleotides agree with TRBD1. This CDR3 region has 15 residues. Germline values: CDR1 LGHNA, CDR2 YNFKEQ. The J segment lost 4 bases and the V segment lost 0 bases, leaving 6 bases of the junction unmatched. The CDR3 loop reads CASSQEISTGYEQYF. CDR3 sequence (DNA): TGTGCCAGCAGCCAAGAAATCTCGACAGGGTACGAGCAGTACTTC.

This CDR3 reads CASGLAPTSGNTGELFF. CDR3 bases: TGTGCTAGTGGTTTGGCCCCCACCTCAGGGAACACCGGGGAGCTGTTTTTT. The chain employs TRBV12-5 and TRBJ2-2; no firm D call. Germline-derived CDR1 and CDR2 are LGHNT and FRNRAP. The CDR3 extends over 17 amino acids. V lost 1 base, J lost 1 base, and 13 bases lay in between. Based on the CDR3 plus reference TRBV12-5 and TRBJ2-2, the full variable domain is DARVTQTPRHKVTEMGQEVTMRCQPILGHNTVFWYRQTMMQGLELLAYFRNRAPLDDSGMPKDRFSAEMPDATLATLKIQPSEPRDSAVYFCASGLAPTSGNTGELFFGEGSRLTVL.

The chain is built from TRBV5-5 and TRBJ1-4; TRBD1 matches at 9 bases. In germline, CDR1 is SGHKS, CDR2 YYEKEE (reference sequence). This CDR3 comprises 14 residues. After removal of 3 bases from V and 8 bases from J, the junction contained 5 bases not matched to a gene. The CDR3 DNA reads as TGTGCCAGCAGCTGGGACAGGGTTGGAGAAAAACTGTTTTTT. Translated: CASSWDRVGEKLFF.

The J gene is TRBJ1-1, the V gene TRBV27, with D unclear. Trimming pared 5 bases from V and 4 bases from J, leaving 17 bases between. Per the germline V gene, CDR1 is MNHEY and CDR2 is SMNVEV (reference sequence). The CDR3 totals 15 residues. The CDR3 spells CASSPTTSGSTEAFF. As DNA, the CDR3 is TGTGCCAGCAGTCCCACTACTTCGGGGTCCACTGAAGCTTTCTTT.

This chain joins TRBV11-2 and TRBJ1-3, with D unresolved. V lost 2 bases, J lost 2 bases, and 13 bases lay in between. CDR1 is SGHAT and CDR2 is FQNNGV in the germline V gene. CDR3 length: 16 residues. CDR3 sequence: CASSLYGEPPGNTIYF. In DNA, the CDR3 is TGTGCCAGCAGCTTATACGGGGAACCCCCTGGAAACACCATATATTTT.

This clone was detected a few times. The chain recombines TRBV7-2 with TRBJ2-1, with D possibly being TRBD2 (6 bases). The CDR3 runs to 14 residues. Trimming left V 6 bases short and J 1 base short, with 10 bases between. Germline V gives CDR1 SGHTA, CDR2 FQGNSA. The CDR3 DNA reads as TGTGCCAGCAGAGCGGGTGGGTCCTACAATGAGCAGTTCTTC. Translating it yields CASRAGGSYNEQFF.

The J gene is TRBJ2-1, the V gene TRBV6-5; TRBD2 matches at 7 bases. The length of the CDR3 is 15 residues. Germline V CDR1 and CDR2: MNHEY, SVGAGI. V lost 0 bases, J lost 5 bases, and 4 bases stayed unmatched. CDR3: CASSYSGLGHNEQFF. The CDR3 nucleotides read TGTGCCAGCAGTTACTCAGGACTAGGACACAATGAGCAGTTCTTC.

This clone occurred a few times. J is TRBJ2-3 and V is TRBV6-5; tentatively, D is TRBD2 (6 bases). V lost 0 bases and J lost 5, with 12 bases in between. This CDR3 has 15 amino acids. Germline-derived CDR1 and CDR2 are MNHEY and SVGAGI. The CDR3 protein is CASSYSSEGGDTQYF. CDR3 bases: TGTGCCAGCAGTTACTCGTCGGAGGGCGGAGATACGCAGTATTTT.

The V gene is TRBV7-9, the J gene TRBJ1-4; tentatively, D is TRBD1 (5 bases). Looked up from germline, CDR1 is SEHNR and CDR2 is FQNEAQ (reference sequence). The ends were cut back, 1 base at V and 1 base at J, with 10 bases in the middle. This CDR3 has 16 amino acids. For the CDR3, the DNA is TGTGCCAGCAGCTTAGAAGGGGTCGTAACTAATGAAAAACTGTTTTTT. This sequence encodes CASSLEGVVTNEKLFF.

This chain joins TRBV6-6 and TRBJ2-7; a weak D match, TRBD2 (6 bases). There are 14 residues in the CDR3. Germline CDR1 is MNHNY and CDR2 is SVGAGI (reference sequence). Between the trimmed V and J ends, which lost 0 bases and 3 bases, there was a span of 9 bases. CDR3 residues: CASSYSVTSYEQYF. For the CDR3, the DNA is TGTGCCAGCAGTTACTCGGTGACTAGCTACGAGCAGTACTTC.